This T cell receptor beta chain was sequenced in a study of blood T cell repertoires in COVID-19. At the level of the study: Sites across the United States, Italy and Spain contributed samples from acute and convalescent COVID-19. The analysed material was cDNA or gDNA that came from T cells, B-cell-depleted T cells, or PBMCs.

Under the authors' procedure: Amplification from reference gene primers served as the basis for estimated nucleated cell counts. Repertoires were generated with immunoSEQ multiplex PCR, while TCRdb's copy carries only in-frame clones and drops some. V, J and clone size are taken as reported in that table, and D and trimming were inferred from the DNA itself. This repertoire shows 250,000 to 300,000 clones, approximately 81% found once; its top ten account for less than 3%. This receptor was identified in a woman in her fifties or sixties with active or convalescent COVID-19. Input material: peripheral blood.

CDR3: CAISSQGAAEAFF. Written as DNA, the CDR3 is TGTGCCATCAGTTCACAGGGGGCTGCTGAAGCTTTCTTT. The chain carries TRBV10-3 and TRBJ1-1, with TRBD1 matching over 9 bases. The CDR3 is 13 amino acids. Germline trimming cut 5 bases from V and 6 bases from J; bases unmatched to any gene: 4. Germline CDR1 ENHRY, CDR2 SYGVKD.